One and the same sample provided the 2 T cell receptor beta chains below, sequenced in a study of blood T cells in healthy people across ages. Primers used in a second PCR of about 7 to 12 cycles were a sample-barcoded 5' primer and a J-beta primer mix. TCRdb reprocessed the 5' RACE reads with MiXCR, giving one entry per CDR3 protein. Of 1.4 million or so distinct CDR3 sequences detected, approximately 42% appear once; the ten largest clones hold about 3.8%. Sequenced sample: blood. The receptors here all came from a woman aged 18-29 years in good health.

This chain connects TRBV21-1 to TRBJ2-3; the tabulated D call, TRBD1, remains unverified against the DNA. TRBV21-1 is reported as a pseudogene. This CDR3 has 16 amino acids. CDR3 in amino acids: CASSKAGTGGTDTQYF. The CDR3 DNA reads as TGTGCCAGCAGCAAAGCCGGGACAGGGGGCACAGATACGCAGTATTTT.

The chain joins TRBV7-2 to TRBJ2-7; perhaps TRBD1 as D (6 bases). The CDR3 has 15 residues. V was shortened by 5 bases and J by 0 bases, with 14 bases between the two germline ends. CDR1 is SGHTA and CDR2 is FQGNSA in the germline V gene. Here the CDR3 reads CASSRVRDTSYEQYF. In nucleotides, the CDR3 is TGTGCCAGCAGCAGAGTTCGGGACACCTCCTACGAGCAGTACTTC.